The rows below give T cell receptor beta chains drawn from one sample of a study of blood T cell repertoires in COVID-19. The data were produced by immunoSEQ multiplex PCR, yet TCRdb's version contains in-frame clones alone and is incomplete. The sample yields roughly 320,000 clones, 90% seen once. The sequenced material came from PBMCs or T cells enriched from blood (not recorded which). The receptors stem from a woman in her twenties or thirties who had been exposed to COVID-19. Each CDR3 is given with its conserved first and last residue. A D gene is named only where the DNA matches it firmly. Clone size is not always given. Where it is, it says once, few, many or a class for expanded clones.

. TRBJ2-5 TRBV10-3 TRBD2 CAIGVAGGRETQYF TGTGCCATAGGCGTAGCGGGGGGGCGAGAGACCCAGTACTTC
once TRBJ1-1 TRBV20-1 TRBD1 CSGPDREAFF TGCAGTGGTCCCGACAGGGAGGCTTTCTTT
. TRBJ1-2 TRBV9 TRBD1 CASSVAGRGTYGYTF TGTGCCAGCAGCGTAGCAGGCAGGGGGACCTATGGCTACACCTTC
once TRBJ2-1 TRBV9 TRBD1 CASSPQGSLVYEQFF TGTGCCAGCAGCCCACAGGGGTCGCTGGTATATGAGCAGTTCTTC
. TRBJ1-1 TRBV20-1 . CSARRGEAFF TGCAGTGCTAGAAGGGGGGAAGCTTTCTTT
. TRBJ1-4 TRBV4-2 . CASSQDLNSLEKLFF TGTGCCAGCAGCCAAGATCTAAACAGCCTCGAAAAACTGTTTTTT
. TRBJ1-2 TRBV29-1 . CSVGVDSTYGYTF TGCAGCGTTGGGGTCGACAGCACCTATGGCTACACCTTC
. TRBJ1-2 TRBV4-1 . CASSRGRGTEYGYTF TGCGCCAGCAGCCGTGGCAGGGGCACTGAGTATGGCTACACCTTC
few TRBJ1-6 TRBV12-5 . CASGFGQRTGDSPLHF TGTGCTAGTGGTTTTGGCCAACGGACCGGGGATTCACCCCTCCACTTT
. TRBJ1-1 TRBV2 . CASMAYTEAFF TGTGCCAGCATGGCTTACACTGAAGCTTTCTTT
. TRBJ1-2 TRBV7-6 . CASSPGQVIPNYGYTF TGTGCCAGCAGCCCCGGACAAGTAATACCTAACTATGGCTACACCTTC
. TRBJ1-1 TRBV12-3/TRBV12-4 TRBD1 CASGQGAAFF TGTGCCAGCGGGCAGGGGGCGGCTTTCTTT
. TRBJ1-2 TRBV19 . CATYEFRYGYTF TGTGCCACCTACGAGTTCCGCTATGGCTACACCTTC
. TRBJ1-2 TRBV13 . CASSTLHGFDYGYTF TGTGCCAGCAGCACCCTTCACGGGTTCGACTATGGCTACACCTTC
. TRBJ1-3 TRBV15 . CATSRDLPSGSNTIYF TGTGCCACCAGCAGAGATCTGCCCTCGGGGTCGAACACCATATATTTT
. TRBJ1-1 TRBV6-2/TRBV6-3 TRBD1 CASNPNRGNTEAFF TGTGCCAGCAACCCCAACAGGGGGAACACTGAAGCTTTCTTT
. TRBJ1-5 TRBV15 TRBD1 CATSRDGQEGRPQHF TGTGCCACCAGCAGAGACGGACAGGAAGGTAGGCCCCAGCATTTT
. TRBJ1-2 TRBV29-1 TRBD1 CSVKGQNNYGYTF TGCAGCGTTAAGGGACAGAATAACTATGGCTACACCTTC
. TRBJ1-5 TRBV7-8 TRBD1 CASSLRDRGILANQPQHF TGTGCCAGCAGCTTAAGGGACAGGGGTATCTTAGCAAATCAGCCCCAGCATTTT
. TRBJ1-1 TRBV19 . CASSMQGKDTEAFF TGTGCCAGTAGTATGCAGGGTAAGGACACTGAAGCTTTCTTT
once TRBJ2-3 TRBV20-1 . CSASRRGAQVTDTQYF TGCAGTGCTAGTCGCCGGGGGGCCCAGGTCACAGATACGCAGTATTTT
. TRBJ2-1 TRBV21-1 . CASSPGQGIHNEQFF TGTGCCAGCAGCCCTGGACAGGGTATCCACAATGAGCAGTTCTTC
. TRBJ1-1 TRBV7-2 . CASSPLYFASEAFF TGTGCCAGCAGCCCCCTTTACTTCGCGAGTGAAGCTTTCTTT
. TRBJ2-7 TRBV5-6 . CASSWAAYEQYF TGTGCCAGCAGTTGGGCAGCCTACGAGCAGTACTTC
. TRBJ1-4 TRBV7-9 . CASTNQGVGEKLFF TGTGCCAGCACCAATCAGGGCGTTGGAGAAAAACTGTTTTTT
. TRBJ2-1 TRBV24-1 . CATSDFQGNSYNEQFF TGTGCCACCAGTGATTTCCAGGGAAACTCCTACAATGAGCAGTTCTTC
. TRBJ2-3 TRBV9 . CASSVRGSTDTQYF TGTGCCAGCAGCGTAAGGGGCTCGACAGATACGCAGTATTTT
. TRBJ2-3 TRBV5-1 . CASSLAAGSTDTQYF TGCGCCAGCAGCTTGGCGGCGGGGAGCACAGATACGCAGTATTTT